Following are 9 T cell receptor beta chains from one sample sequenced in a study of T cell responses to AZD1222 COVID-19 vaccine. Measured with immunoSEQ multiplex PCR; TCRdb has only the in-frame clones, and not every one. Of around 65,000 clones in the sample, roughly 83% are singletons; the top ten hold about 23%. Here the sequenced sample was peripheral blood, taken 28 days after the second AZD1222 dose. Every receptor here comes from an adult who received the AZD1222 COVID-19 vaccine.

The chain couples TRBV9 to TRBJ1-3; D possibly corresponds to TRBD1 (5 bases). This CDR3 is 14 amino acids long. The V and J ends lost 6 bases and 3 bases respectively, with 13 bases between them. Germline V gene data show CDR1 as SGDLS and CDR2 as YYNGEE. The CDR3 coding sequence is TGTGCCAGCACCCAGGGAGAGCGTGGAAACACCATATATTTT. Its translation: CASTQGERGNTIYF.

This chain links TRBV6-2 or TRBV6-3 with TRBJ2-1, with D maybe TRBD1 (6 bases). The germline V and J ends were trimmed by 6 bases and 5 bases, with 14 bases remaining between them. Germline V CDR1 and CDR2: MNHEY, SVGEGT. The CDR3 sequence is 14 residues long. The DNA of the CDR3 is TGTGCCAGCAGCTCTGGACAGAGGAACAATGAGCAGTTCTTC. It specifies CASSSGQRNNEQFF.

The chain combines TRBV5-6 with TRBJ2-2; no firm D call. This CDR3 has 12 residues. Germline V gene lookup returns CDR1 SGHDT and CDR2 YYEEEE. V was clipped by 3 bases and J by 2 bases, with 2 bases between them. CDR3 protein: CASSSNTGELFF. The CDR3 DNA is TGTGCCAGCAGCTCTAACACCGGGGAGCTGTTTTTT.

DNA for the CDR3: TGTGCCAGCACCCCCCAGGACAGGGTTGAAAAACTGTTTTTT. Translation gives CASTPQDRVEKLFF. The chain employs TRBV27 and TRBJ1-4, with 8 bases fitting TRBD1. V lost 7 bases to trimming and J lost 7 bases; unmatched junction nucleotides: 8. Germline lookup yields CDR1 MNHEY and CDR2 SMNVEV (reference sequence). The length of the CDR3 is 14 residues.

V gene TRBV6-5 combines with J gene TRBJ1-2; D is perhaps TRBD1 (6 bases). V was clipped by 7 bases and J by 7 bases, with 10 bases between them. This CDR3 comprises 11 residues. The germline V gene has CDR1 MNHEY and CDR2 SVGAGI. The CDR3 loop is CASTTGSGYTF. CDR3 sequence (DNA): TGTGCCAGCACTACAGGGTCTGGCTACACCTTC.

This chain uses TRBV5-4 with TRBJ2-5; D not resolved. In germline, CDR1 is SGHNT, CDR2 YYREEE (reference sequence). This CDR3 contains 13 residues. V gave up 6 bases and J gave up 5 bases, with 14 bases separating them. CDR3 amino acids: CASNPDLRETQYF. CDR3 DNA: TGTGCCAGCAATCCGGACCTAAGGGAGACCCAGTACTTC.

The V and J genes are TRBV5-1 and TRBJ2-7; D may correspond to TRBD1 or TRBD2 (5 bases each). Germline V gene lookup returns CDR1 SGHRS and CDR2 YFSETQ. This CDR3 is built from 20 residues. V dropped 2 bases and J dropped 2 bases, with 29 bases sitting between them. In DNA, the CDR3 is TGCGCCAGCAGCTTAGGACTCGGTGGACCTGGGACGGTGGCCCCCTACGAGCAGTACTTC. Protein sequence: CASSLGLGGPGTVAPYEQYF. Combining the CDR3 with reference TRBV5-1 and TRBJ2-7 gives the whole variable domain KAGVTQTPRYLIKTRGQQVTLSCSPISGHRSVSWYQQTPGQGLQFLFEYFSETQRNKGNFPGRFSGRQFSNSRSEMNVSTLELGDSALYLCASSLGLGGPGTVAPYEQYFGPGTRLTVT.

J is TRBJ1-1 and V is TRBV11-3, with 7 positions matching TRBD1. From germline, CDR1 is SGHNT and CDR2 YENEEA. The junction had 2 bases not matched to a gene; V was cut back by 5 bases and J by 5 bases. This CDR3 is 12 amino acids long. CDR3 loop: CASSQGETEAFF. DNA of the CDR3: TGTGCCAGCAGCCAGGGGGAAACTGAAGCTTTCTTT.

The chain combines TRBV19 with TRBJ1-2; D not certain. V was trimmed by 5 bases and J by 8 bases, leaving 18 bases between them. Germline CDR1 is LNHDA and CDR2 is SQIVND (reference sequence). The CDR3 is 14 amino acids. The CDR3 bases are TGTGCCAGTAGTGTCTCCAGTTGGGGAGGAGGCTACACCTTC. It specifies CASSVSSWGGGYTF.